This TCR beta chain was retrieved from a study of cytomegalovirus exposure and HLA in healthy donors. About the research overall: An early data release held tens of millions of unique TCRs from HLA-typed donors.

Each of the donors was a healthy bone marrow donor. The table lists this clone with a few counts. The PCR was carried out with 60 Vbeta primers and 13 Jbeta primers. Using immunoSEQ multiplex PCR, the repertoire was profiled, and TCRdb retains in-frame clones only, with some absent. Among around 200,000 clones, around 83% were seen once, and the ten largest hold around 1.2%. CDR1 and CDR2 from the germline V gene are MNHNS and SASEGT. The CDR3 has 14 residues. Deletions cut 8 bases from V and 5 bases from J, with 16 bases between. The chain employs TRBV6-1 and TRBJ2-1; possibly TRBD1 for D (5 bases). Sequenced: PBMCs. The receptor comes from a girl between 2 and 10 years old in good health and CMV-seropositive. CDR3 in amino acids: CASVLNRPNNEQFF. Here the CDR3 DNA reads TGTGCCAGCGTCCTGAACAGGCCGAACAATGAGCAGTTCTTC.